The subject of this entry is one TCR beta chain. V lost 6 bases and J lost 0; bases outside the gene matches: 9. Germline lookup yields CDR1 DFQATT and CDR2 SNEGSKA (reference sequence). The CDR3 runs 15 residues. The source of the sample is a study of CD8 T cells in Susac syndrome. Random hexamers were used to reverse transcribe the RNA input (about 0.45 to 1 ug). TCRdb itself ran the immunoSEQ multiplex PCR reads through MiXCR, one entry per CDR3 protein. The sample lists 250,000 or so distinct CDR3 sequences; 90% to 95% were seen once. The sequenced material came from CD4+ T cells from PBMCs. The TCR comes from a human donor with multiple sclerosis. The genes are TRBV20-1 and TRBJ2-3; 7 positions agree with TRBD1. Here the CDR3 reads CSAYPGQTSTDTQYF. DNA for the CDR3: TGCAGTGCCTACCCGGGACAGACTAGCACAGATACGCAGTATTTT.